This TCR beta chain was found in a study of glioma-infiltrating T cells after dendritic cell vaccination. Study background: Dendritic cell vaccine was injected intradermally three times, biweekly.

The method was immunoSEQ multiplex PCR; TCRdb's version includes in-frame clones alone and lacks a portion of them. This table holds about 95,000 clones, approximately 87% found once. The sequences come from blood, collected before dendritic cell vaccination. The receptor's source is a human donor with glioblastoma.

The CDR3 DNA sequence: TGTGCCAGCAGCCACCCCGACAGAACCGGGGAGCTGTTTTTT. Translation gives CASSHPDRTGELFF. The gene calls are TRBV5-4 and TRBJ2-2; weak D call: TRBD1 (5 bases). CDR3 length: 14 residues. CDR1 and CDR2 (germline): SGHNT, YYREEE (reference sequence). Trimming took 4 bases from V and 5 from J, leaving 12 bases between them.